This TCR beta chain was retrieved from a study of blood T cell repertoires in COVID-19. In the original processing: Counts of nucleated cells, estimated from reference gene primer amplification, were obtained. The data were produced by immunoSEQ multiplex PCR, yet TCRdb's version contains in-frame clones alone and is incomplete. D and trimming come from the DNA, and the V and J calls and clone size come from that table. The sample lists 250,000 to 350,000 clones, 75% to 90% occurring once. Across about two dozen US areas, participants ranged in age from about 18 to 90 years. Participants' own reports of clinical history determined their cohort assignment. For recovered donors of Cohort 3, there were two negative PCRs, clearance, or symptom resolution. This sequence was found in a woman aged 18-35 years who had recovered from COVID-19. Sequencing was performed on PBMCs or T cells enriched from blood (not recorded which).

The DNA for the CDR3 is TGTGCCAGCAGTGAAGGGTATTGGGACAGCGGGGCTTTCTTT. Translation: CASSEGYWDSGAFF. J is TRBJ1-1 and V is TRBV6-1; 7 bases are a match to TRBD1. This CDR3 is built from 14 residues. Trimming took 1 base from V and 11 from J; bases not matched to a gene: 10. The germline V gene encodes CDR1 MNHNS and CDR2 SASEGT.